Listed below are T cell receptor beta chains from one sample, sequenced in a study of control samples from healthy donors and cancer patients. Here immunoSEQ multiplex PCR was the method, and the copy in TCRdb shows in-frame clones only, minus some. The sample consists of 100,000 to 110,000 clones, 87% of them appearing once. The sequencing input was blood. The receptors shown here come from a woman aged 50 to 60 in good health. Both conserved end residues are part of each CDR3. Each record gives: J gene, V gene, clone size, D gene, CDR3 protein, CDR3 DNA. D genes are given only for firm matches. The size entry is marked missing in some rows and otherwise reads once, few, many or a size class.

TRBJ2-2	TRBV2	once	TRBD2	CASSESVAGGPNTGELFF	TGTGCCAGCAGTGAATCGGTAGCGGGAGGGCCAAACACCGGGGAGCTGTTTTTT
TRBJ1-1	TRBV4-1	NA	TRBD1	CASSQEPPRTGLNTEAFF	TGCGCCAGCAGCCAAGAACCCCCCCGGACAGGGCTAAACACTGAAGCTTTCTTT
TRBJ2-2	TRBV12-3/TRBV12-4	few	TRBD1	CASSRTGVGELFF	TGTGCCAGCAGTAGGACAGGGGTCGGGGAGCTGTTTTTT
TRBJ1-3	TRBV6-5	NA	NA	CASIVGRNGNTIYF	TGTGCCAGCATAGTCGGCAGAAACGGAAACACCATATATTTT
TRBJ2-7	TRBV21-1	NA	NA	CASSKSIKIGFFFAATSYEQYF	TGTGCCAGCAGCAAAAGCATTAAAATTGGATTTTTTTTTGCGGCCACCTCCTACGAGCAGTACTTC
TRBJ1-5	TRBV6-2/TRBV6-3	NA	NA	CASSYRSTNQPQHF	TGTGCCAGCAGTTACAGAAGTACCAATCAGCCCCAGCATTTT
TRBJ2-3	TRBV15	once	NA	CATSPGTQVDTDTQYF	TGTGCCACCAGCCCGGGAACACAGGTCGACACAGATACGCAGTATTTT
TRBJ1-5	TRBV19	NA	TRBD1	CASRLIPGQGSGNQPQHF	TGTGCCAGTAGGCTTATACCGGGACAGGGTTCGGGCAATCAGCCCCAGCATTTT
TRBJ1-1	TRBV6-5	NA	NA	CASRRETGNTEAFF	TGTGCCAGCAGGAGGGAGACAGGGAACACTGAAGCTTTCTTT
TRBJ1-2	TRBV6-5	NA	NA	CASSHEAGRGYGYTF	TGTGCCAGCAGCCACGAGGCGGGGCGTGGGTATGGCTACACCTTC
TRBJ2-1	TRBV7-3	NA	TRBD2	CASSLAPSGYNEQFF	TGTGCCAGCAGCTTGGCGCCTAGCGGCTACAATGAGCAGTTCTTC
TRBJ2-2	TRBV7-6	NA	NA	CASSLVVGSVTGELFF	TGTGCCAGCAGCTTAGTGGTGGGGTCAGTGACCGGGGAGCTGTTTTTT
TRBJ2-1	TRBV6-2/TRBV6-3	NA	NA	CASSYSSSEWSYNEQFF	TGTGCCAGCAGTTACTCGAGTAGCGAGTGGTCCTACAATGAGCAGTTCTTC
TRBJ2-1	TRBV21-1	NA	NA	CASSLASGISFPYNEQFF	TGTGCCAGCAGCCTGGCTAGCGGGATATCTTTTCCGTACAATGAGCAGTTCTTC
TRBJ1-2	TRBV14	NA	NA	CASSQLGQAYGYTF	TGTGCCAGCAGCCAACTTGGGCAGGCATATGGCTACACCTTC
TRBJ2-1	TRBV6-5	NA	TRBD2	CASSYLAGVSNEQFF	TGTGCCAGCAGTTACCTTGCGGGAGTATCCAATGAGCAGTTCTTC
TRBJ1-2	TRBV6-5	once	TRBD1	CASKRQGAVYGYTF	TGTGCCAGCAAACGACAGGGGGCTGTGTATGGCTACACCTTC
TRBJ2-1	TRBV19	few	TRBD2	CASSRTSGTGNEQFF	TGTGCCAGTAGCAGGACTAGCGGGACTGGTAATGAGCAGTTCTTC
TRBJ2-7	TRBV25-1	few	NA	CASSELDRDYEQYF	TGTGCCAGCAGTGAATTAGACCGAGACTACGAGCAGTACTTC
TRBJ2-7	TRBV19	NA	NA	CASSIAYVGQIEKNEQYF	TGTGCCAGTAGTATAGCTTACGTGGGGCAGATCGAAAAGAACGAGCAGTACTTC